A selection of T cell receptor beta chains follows, all from one sample in a study of blood T cell repertoires in COVID-19. TCRdb's copy holds only in-frame clones and misses some; the assay was immunoSEQ multiplex PCR. The sample has around 300,000 clones, around 91% seen once. The sequenced sample was PBMCs or T cells enriched from blood (not recorded which). The receptors were sampled from a woman between 18 and 30 years old who had recovered from COVID-19. The CDR3 runs from the conserved cysteine through the conserved F or W. Fields, in order: V gene, clone size, J gene, D gene, CDR3 protein, CDR3 DNA. The D gene is left open where the match is weak. A clone size is listed for some rows: how often the clone was seen (once, few, many), or a class if it is expanded.

TRBV21-1	NA	TRBJ1-6	NA	CASSKRIPRGGSESPLHF	TGTGCCAGCAGCAAAAGGATCCCACGAGGGGGCTCAGAGTCACCCCTCCACTTT
TRBV2	NA	TRBJ2-2	NA	CASRGDTGELFF	TGTGCCAGCAGAGGGGACACCGGGGAGCTGTTTTTT
TRBV6-6	NA	TRBJ2-3	TRBD2	CASGLVRGGLGDTQYF	TGTGCCAGCGGGTTGGTCCGGGGGGGGCTGGGAGATACGCAGTATTTT
TRBV7-9	NA	TRBJ1-1	NA	CASSRSGHATEAFF	TGTGCCAGCAGCCGGTCTGGGCACGCCACTGAAGCTTTCTTT
TRBV13	NA	TRBJ2-2	TRBD1	CASSLVGTGNTGELFF	TGTGCCAGCAGCTTAGTAGGGACAGGAAACACCGGGGAGCTGTTTTTT
TRBV5-1	NA	TRBJ1-1	TRBD1	CASSLEGAGTEAFF	TGCGCCAGCAGCTTGGAGGGGGCGGGCACTGAAGCTTTCTTT
TRBV6-8	few	TRBJ1-5	NA	CASKTHRDSNQPQHF	TGTGCCAGCAAAACACACAGGGATAGCAATCAGCCCCAGCATTTT
TRBV29-1	NA	TRBJ2-5	NA	CSVGGEETQYF	TGCAGCGTTGGGGGGGAAGAGACCCAGTACTTC
TRBV10-1	NA	TRBJ2-2	TRBD2	CASSILAGAANTGELFF	TGCGCCAGCAGTATACTAGCGGGGGCCGCGAACACCGGGGAGCTGTTTTTT
TRBV7-8	NA	TRBJ2-2	NA	CASSPHKLLTGELFF	TGTGCCAGCAGCCCGCATAAACTTCTCACCGGGGAGCTGTTTTTT
TRBV5-6	NA	TRBJ2-2	TRBD1	CASSKDRGRAGELFF	TGTGCCAGCAGCAAAGACAGGGGTAGGGCCGGGGAGCTGTTTTTT
TRBV19	NA	TRBJ2-5	TRBD1	CASSPTGVSRETQYF	TGTGCCAGTAGCCCGACAGGGGTTTCGCGAGAGACCCAGTACTTC
TRBV27	NA	TRBJ1-1	TRBD1	CASALTGGANTEAFF	TGTGCCAGCGCCCTGACAGGGGGCGCAAACACTGAAGCTTTCTTT
TRBV5-1	NA	TRBJ2-7	TRBD1	CASSHRDRGPLSYEQYF	TGCGCCAGCAGCCACCGGGACAGGGGTCCTCTATCCTACGAGCAGTACTTC
TRBV5-4	NA	TRBJ1-1	NA	CASSLVRSPVTFF	TGTGCCAGCAGCTTGGTTCGGTCCCCGGTGACTTTCTTT
TRBV3-1/TRBV3-2	NA	TRBJ2-3	NA	CASSQDMLWQSTDTQYF	TGTGCCAGCAGCCAAGATATGTTATGGCAGAGCACAGATACGCAGTATTTT
TRBV12-3/TRBV12-4	NA	TRBJ1-5	NA	CASSPHGDQPQHF	TGTGCCAGCAGCCCTCACGGTGATCAGCCCCAGCATTTT
TRBV3-1/TRBV3-2	NA	TRBJ1-1	TRBD1	CASSQDFAGGGTEAFF	TGTGCCAGCAGCCAAGATTTCGCAGGGGGAGGTACTGAAGCTTTCTTT
TRBV15	NA	TRBJ2-1	TRBD2	CATSRGASGGPSYNEQFF	TGTGCCACCAGCAGGGGGGCTAGCGGGGGGCCATCCTACAATGAGCAGTTCTTC
TRBV19	NA	TRBJ1-1	NA	CASSISPNVVNTEAFF	TGTGCCAGTAGTATATCCCCTAATGTAGTGAACACTGAAGCTTTCTTT
TRBV6-5	NA	TRBJ1-5	NA	CASTTQGYSNQPQHF	TGTGCCAGCACTACACAGGGCTATAGCAATCAGCCCCAGCATTTT
TRBV5-1	NA	TRBJ2-2	NA	CASSLVQAYTGELFF	TGCGCCAGCAGCTTGGTCCAGGCATACACCGGGGAGCTGTTTTTT